The 20 T cell receptor beta chains in this list originate from one sample, sequenced in a study of T cell responses to AZD1222 COVID-19 vaccine. TCRdb keeps only in-frame clones here, not all; method: immunoSEQ multiplex PCR. This table has approximately 130,000 clones, roughly 88% appearing once. Sample: peripheral blood, taken on day 0 of AZD1222 vaccination. The receptors stem from an adult in good health.

The CDR3 loop reads CASSIGTVSGVYGYTF. In DNA form, the CDR3 reads TGTGCCAGCAGCATAGGGACAGTGTCTGGGGTTTATGGCTACACCTTC. The rearrangement uses TRBV7-9 and TRBJ1-2, with TRBD1 identical over 7 bases. The CDR3 is 16 amino acids. Per the germline V gene, CDR1 is SEHNR and CDR2 is FQNEAQ (reference sequence). V was clipped by 5 bases and J by 5 bases; unmatched bases: 14.

This clone was detected once. V is TRBV15 and J is TRBJ1-2; D is perhaps TRBD1 (5 bases). The CDR3 length is 14 residues. The germline V gene encodes CDR1 LNHNV and CDR2 YYDKDF (reference sequence). The V end was cut by 5 bases, the J end by 6 bases, with 16 bases between. The CDR3 DNA reads TGTGCCACCAGCGCCTCGGGGGTGTTAGATGGCTACACCTTC. This sequence encodes CATSASGVLDGYTF.

The rearrangement joins TRBV27 to TRBJ1-5; tentatively, D is TRBD1 (6 bases). Germline V gene sequence: CDR1 MNHEY, CDR2 SMNVEV (reference sequence). Trimming took 3 bases from V and 4 from J, leaving 10 bases between them. This CDR3 comprises 14 residues. The CDR3 DNA reads TGTGCCAGCAGTTTCGGCAGGGGAAATCAGCCCCAGCATTTT. It is translated as CASSFGRGNQPQHF.

The sample holds a few counts of this clone. The chain is built from TRBV7-9 and TRBJ1-5; 9 positions agree with TRBD1. The CDR3 is 15 residues long. V gave up 5 bases and J gave up 7 bases; unmatched junction bases: 9. CDR1 SEHNR and CDR2 FQNEAQ come from the germline V gene (reference sequence). The chain's CDR3 is CASSRGQGQGQPQHF. DNA of the CDR3: TGTGCCAGCAGCAGAGGCCAAGGACAGGGGCAGCCCCAGCATTTT. Based on the CDR3 plus reference TRBV7-9 and TRBJ1-5, the full variable domain is DTGVSQNPRHKITKRGQNVTFRCDPISEHNRLYWYRQTLGQGPEFLTYFQNEAQLEKSRLLSDRFSAERPKGSFSTLEIQRTEQGDSAMYLCASSRGQGQGQPQHFGDGTRLSIL.

The genes are TRBV28 and TRBJ1-4, with D perhaps TRBD1 (5 bases). The germline CDR1 and CDR2 sequences are MDHEN and SYDVKM. CDR3 length: 18 amino acids. V gave up 2 bases and J gave up 0 bases, with 16 bases separating them. This CDR3 is CASSLRDGLTPTNEKLFF. The CDR3 DNA reads TGTGCCAGCAGTTTAAGGGACGGACTCACTCCAACTAATGAAAAACTGTTTTTT.

J is TRBJ2-7 and V is TRBV6-6; 10 positions agree with TRBD1. Germline V lookup: CDR1 MNHNY, CDR2 SVGAGI (reference sequence). The J segment lost 3 bases and the V segment lost 5 bases, leaving 4 bases of the junction unmatched. The CDR3 has 14 residues. The CDR3 region has the DNA TGTGCCAGCAGTCGCGGACAGGGGGACTACGAGCAGTACTTC. Residues: CASSRGQGDYEQYF.

The chain recombines TRBV9 with TRBJ1-1; TRBD1 aligns across 12 bases. V shed 3 bases, J shed 5 bases, and the junction held 8 bases outside the gene matches. The CDR3 has 16 residues. The germline V gene encodes CDR1 SGDLS and CDR2 YYNGEE. Here the CDR3 reads CASSASSGQGATEAFF. DNA of the CDR3: TGTGCCAGCAGCGCCTCCTCGGGACAGGGGGCAACTGAAGCTTTCTTT.

The rearrangement uses TRBV19 and TRBJ1-5, with no clear D. This CDR3 spans 15 amino acids. Germline-derived CDR1 and CDR2 are LNHDA and SQIVND (reference sequence). The V gene lost 5 bases and the J gene lost 5 bases, with 16 bases spanning the gap. In DNA form, the CDR3 reads TGTGCCAGTAGTCCCCTAACAGACCCTTATCAGCCCCAGCATTTT. It translates to CASSPLTDPYQPQHF.

The rearrangement joins TRBV11-3 to TRBJ2-3, with D possibly being TRBD2 (5 bases). Looked up from germline, CDR1 is SGHNT and CDR2 is YENEEA. CDR3 size: 15 residues. With 5 bases removed from V and 0 bases from J, the gap between germline ends came to 12 bases. As DNA, the CDR3 is TGTGCCAGCAGCCTCAGCGGAACTAGCACAGATACGCAGTATTTT. This encodes CASSLSGTSTDTQYF.

The chain has TRBV15 and TRBJ2-1; no reliable D call. The V end was cut by 3 bases, the J end by 0 bases, with 12 bases between. This CDR3 spans 16 amino acids. Germline loops: CDR1 LNHNV, CDR2 YYDKDF (reference sequence). The CDR3 spells CATSRGQTTSYNEQFF. The CDR3 nucleotides read TGTGCCACCAGCAGGGGTCAAACCACCTCCTACAATGAGCAGTTCTTC.

The rearrangement uses TRBV14 and TRBJ1-1; TRBD1 is a possible D gene (5 bases). Germline V gives CDR1 SGHDN, CDR2 FVKESK. V lost 2 bases to trimming and J lost 5 bases, with 9 bases between them. There are 13 residues in the CDR3. CDR3 residues: CASSQWEGTEAFF. In DNA form, the CDR3 reads TGTGCCAGCAGCCAATGGGAGGGGACTGAAGCTTTCTTT.

V is TRBV28 and J is TRBJ1-5; TRBD1 might be the D (6 bases). The CDR3 covers 13 residues. Germline CDR1 MDHEN, CDR2 SYDVKM. Deletions cut 10 bases from V and 5 bases from J, with 15 bases between. CDR3 amino acids: CATRGGDYQPQHF. The CDR3 nucleotides read TGTGCCACCAGGGGAGGGGATTATCAGCCCCAGCATTTT.

The rearrangement links TRBV30 to TRBJ1-5, with 8 bases that match TRBD1. Germline V lookup: CDR1 GTSNPN, CDR2 SVGIG (reference sequence). There are 13 residues in the CDR3. V shed 1 base, J shed 7 bases, and the junction held 3 bases outside the gene matches. CDR3 in amino acids: CAWSDQGAQPQHF. CDR3 nucleotides: TGTGCCTGGAGTGACCAGGGGGCGCAGCCCCAGCATTTT.

This clone was picked up one time. The same CDR3 arises from other DNA sequences in this sample as well. The rearrangement uses TRBV2 and TRBJ2-7; the D is unclear. The V gene's germline CDR1 is SNHLY and CDR2 FYNNEI. The CDR3 length is 11 residues. The germline V and J ends were trimmed by 3 bases and 2 bases, with 2 bases remaining between them. The DNA of the CDR3 is TGTGCCAGCAGTGACGCCTACGAGCAGTACTTC. Amino acids: CASSDAYEQYF.

The rearrangement links TRBV5-1 to TRBJ1-2, with D possibly being TRBD1 (6 bases). V was clipped by 4 bases and J by 4 bases, with 11 bases between them. Germline CDR1 and CDR2: SGHRS and YFSETQ. The CDR3 runs 13 residues. CDR3 DNA sequence: TGCGCCAGCAGCCCGGGACACACCTATGGCTACACCTTC. Protein: CASSPGHTYGYTF.

The V and J genes are TRBV19 and TRBJ2-5; 11 bases fit TRBD2. This CDR3 contains 17 residues. V was pared by 3 bases and J by 0 bases, with 6 bases of the junction left unmatched. Germline-derived CDR1 and CDR2 are LNHDA and SQIVND (reference sequence). CDR3: CASSIQPSGGYQETQYF. Here the CDR3 DNA reads TGTGCCAGTAGTATTCAACCTAGCGGGGGGTACCAAGAGACCCAGTACTTC.

The chain combines TRBV4-3 with TRBJ1-5, with D tentatively TRBD1 (6 bases). The CDR3 totals 19 residues. CDR1 is LGHNA and CDR2 is YSLEER in the germline V gene. V lost 0 bases, J lost 0 bases, and 18 bases lay in between. The CDR3: CASSQDVPLGHYSNQPQHF. The CDR3 nucleotides are TGCGCCAGCAGCCAAGATGTGCCCTTGGGACATTATAGCAATCAGCCCCAGCATTTT.

The V call is TRBV2, the J call TRBJ1-4, with TRBD1 identical over 11 bases. V was clipped by 6 bases and J by 11 bases; unmatched bases: 5. Germline V gene sequence: CDR1 SNHLY, CDR2 FYNNEI. This CDR3 contains 13 residues. Written as DNA, the CDR3 is TGTGCCAGCAGGGGGACAGGGGGAGGGAAACTGTTTTTT. Its translation is CASRGTGGGKLFF.

V is TRBV7-9 and J is TRBJ1-4, with D possibly TRBD1 on 6 matching bases. The length of the CDR3 is 14 residues. V was clipped by 5 bases and J by 2 bases, with 9 bases between them. The germline V gene encodes CDR1 SEHNR and CDR2 FQNEAQ (reference sequence). The DNA for the CDR3 is TGTGCCAGCAGCCCCCAGGGGACTAATGAAAAACTGTTTTTT. Its translation is CASSPQGTNEKLFF.

This sequence joins TRBV7-8 and TRBJ2-1; 11 bases agree with TRBD2. Germline V gene sequence: CDR1 SGHVS, CDR2 FQNEAQ. CDR3 length: 17 residues. Unmatched junction bases numbered 9, after V lost 2 bases and J lost 6 bases. In DNA, the CDR3 is TGTGCCAGCAGCTTACTCTTAGCGGGGGGGCAGTTCAATGAGCAGTTCTTC. It translates to CASSLLLAGGQFNEQFF. The full variable domain, its missing parts supplied by reference TRBV7-8 and TRBJ2-1, is GAGVSQSPRYKVAKRGQDVALRCDPISGHVSLFWYQQALGQGPEFLTYFQNEAQLDKSGLPSDRFFAERPEGSVSTLKIQRTQQEDSAVYLCASSLLLAGGQFNEQFFGPGTRLTVL.